This is a list of T cell receptor beta chains from one sample in a study of post-analysis software for immune sequencing data. A single record per CDR3 protein comes from TCRdb applying MiXCR to the PCR reads. The table lists roughly 600,000 distinct CDR3 sequences, about 40% of them singletons. The sequencing sample was made of blood. The origin of the receptors is a girl aged 10 to 17 with multiple sclerosis. CDR3s include the opening cysteine and the closing phenylalanine or tryptophan. Fields, in order: D gene, V gene, clone size, J gene, CDR3 protein, CDR3 DNA. The D gene is left open where the match is weak. For some rows the clone size is stated as once, few or many, or as a class when expanded; others skip it.

D: NA
V: TRBV7-8
size: NA
J: TRBJ2-7
CDR3: CASSLVRPEQYF
DNA: TGTGCCAGCAGCTTAGTTCGACCGGAGCAGTACTTC

D: TRBD1
V: TRBV4-1
size: NA
J: TRBJ2-7
CDR3: CASSQQQGAPYEQYF
DNA: TGCGCCAGCAGCCAGCAGCAGGGGGCCCCCTACGAGCAGTACTTC

D: TRBD2
V: TRBV12-3/TRBV12-4
size: NA
J: TRBJ2-1
CDR3: CASRLPDLAENNEQFF
DNA: TGTGCCAGCAGGCTACCGGATCTAGCGGAAAACAATGAGCAGTTCTTC

D: TRBD2
V: TRBV10-3
size: NA
J: TRBJ2-3
CDR3: CAIRLAGVNTDTQYF
DNA: TGTGCCATCAGGCTAGCGGGAGTAAACACAGATACGCAGTATTTT

D: TRBD1
V: TRBV7-9
size: NA
J: TRBJ2-7
CDR3: CASSSTGGWYEQYF
DNA: TGTGCCAGCAGCTCGACAGGGGGTTGGTACGAGCAGTACTTC

D: NA
V: TRBV29-1
size: NA
J: TRBJ2-1
CDR3: CSVEDPRNAGNEQFF
DNA: TGCAGCGTTGAAGATCCACGCAACGCGGGAAATGAGCAGTTCTTC

D: NA
V: TRBV20-1
size: NA
J: TRBJ2-3
CDR3: CSAEALFSGSTDTQYF
DNA: TGCAGTGCTGAAGCCCTCTTTAGCGGTAGCACAGATACGCAGTATTTT

D: TRBD2
V: TRBV4-2
size: many
J: TRBJ2-5
CDR3: CASSQDGLAGAGGGETQYF
DNA: TGTGCCAGCAGCCAAGATGGACTAGCGGGGGCCGGAGGGGGAGAGACCCAGTACTTC

D: NA
V: TRBV6-5
size: few
J: TRBJ2-7
CDR3: CASSYRPGTAFYEQYF
DNA: TGTGCCAGCAGTTACCGTCCCGGGACTGCTTTCTACGAGCAGTACTTC

D: TRBD2
V: TRBV12-3/TRBV12-4
size: NA
J: TRBJ2-3
CDR3: CASSSGLAGVSTDTQYF
DNA: TGTGCCAGCAGTTCGGGACTAGCGGGAGTGAGCACAGATACGCAGTATTTT

D: NA
V: TRBV12-3/TRBV12-4
size: NA
J: TRBJ1-2
CDR3: CASSFAGRRNYGYTF
DNA: TGTGCCAGCAGTTTCGCTGGCAGGAGGAACTATGGCTACACCTTC

D: TRBD2
V: TRBV11-3
size: NA
J: TRBJ2-1
CDR3: CASSLDSMFLGYSGNYNEQFF
DNA: TGTGCCAGCAGCTTAGATTCTATGTTTTTGGGGTATAGCGGGAACTACAATGAGCAGTTCTTC

D: NA
V: TRBV5-1
size: NA
J: TRBJ1-5
CDR3: CASSLDTDQPQHF
DNA: TGCGCCAGCAGCTTGGACACTGATCAGCCCCAGCATTTT

D: NA
V: TRBV29-1
size: NA
J: TRBJ2-7
CDR3: CSVDVASEQYF
DNA: TGCAGCGTTGATGTAGCCTCCGAGCAGTACTTC

D: TRBD1
V: TRBV7-9
size: NA
J: TRBJ2-7
CDR3: CASSFSGTGIEQYF
DNA: TGTGCCAGCAGCTTCTCCGGGACAGGGATCGAGCAGTACTTC

D: TRBD2
V: TRBV20-1
size: NA
J: TRBJ2-7
CDR3: CSARGLAVVEYF
DNA: TGCAGTGCTAGAGGGCTAGCGGTGGTAGAGTACTTC

D: TRBD2
V: TRBV11-2
size: NA
J: TRBJ2-5
CDR3: CASSSPRLAGKETQYF
DNA: TGTGCCAGCAGCTCCCCCCGGCTAGCGGGAAAAGAGACCCAGTACTTC

D: NA
V: TRBV28
size: NA
J: TRBJ2-7
CDR3: CASSFISYEQYF
DNA: TGTGCCAGCAGTTTTATCTCCTACGAGCAGTACTTC

D: TRBD2
V: TRBV5-1
size: few
J: TRBJ2-3
CDR3: CASSSIAGPTDTQYF
DNA: TGCGCCAGCAGCTCTATAGCGGGGCCCACAGATACGCAGTATTTT

D: TRBD1
V: TRBV6-2/TRBV6-3
size: NA
J: TRBJ1-4
CDR3: CASSSGQGETNEKLFF
DNA: TGTGCCAGCAGTTCCGGACAGGGAGAAACTAATGAAAAACTGTTTTTT

D: TRBD1
V: TRBV4-2
size: NA
J: TRBJ2-1
CDR3: CASSPQGTGGADEQFF
DNA: TGTGCCAGCAGCCCCCAGGGGACAGGGGGCGCGGATGAGCAGTTCTTC

D: NA
V: TRBV5-1
size: NA
J: TRBJ2-1
CDR3: CASSLEEGAGYNEQFF
DNA: TGCGCCAGCAGCTTGGAGGAGGGGGCGGGGTACAATGAGCAGTTCTTC

D: NA
V: TRBV5-1
size: few
J: TRBJ2-1
CDR3: CASSTGGQGYNEQFF
DNA: TGCGCCAGCAGCACCGGGGGTCAGGGGTACAATGAGCAGTTCTTC

D: NA
V: TRBV5-1
size: NA
J: TRBJ2-5
CDR3: CASSLEVAAGETQYF
DNA: TGCGCCAGCAGCTTGGAGGTGGCGGCGGGTGAGACCCAGTACTTC

D: NA
V: TRBV9
size: NA
J: TRBJ2-3
CDR3: CASSVVQGRATDTQYF
DNA: TGTGCCAGCAGCGTAGTTCAGGGGCGCGCGACAGATACGCAGTATTTT

D: TRBD2
V: TRBV7-9
size: many
J: TRBJ2-5
CDR3: CASSSGLAGAQETQYF
DNA: TGTGCCAGCAGCTCAGGACTAGCGGGGGCCCAAGAGACCCAGTACTTC

D: NA
V: TRBV20-1
size: NA
J: TRBJ2-3
CDR3: CSARDGGGGFSDTQYF
DNA: TGCAGTGCTAGAGATGGAGGTGGGGGTTTTTCAGATACGCAGTATTTT

D: NA
V: TRBV6-5
size: few
J: TRBJ2-6
CDR3: CASRLQGLSGANVLTF
DNA: TGTGCCAGCAGACTCCAGGGGTTGTCTGGGGCCAACGTCCTGACTTTC

D: NA
V: TRBV6-5
size: NA
J: TRBJ1-1
CDR3: CASSFGTITEAFF
DNA: TGTGCCAGCAGCTTCGGGACGATCACTGAAGCTTTCTTT